This T cell receptor beta chain was sequenced during a study of T cells in Graves' hyperthyroidism and ophthalmopathy. Notes on the study in general: Most thyroid clonotypes with frequency above 0.001 were detected in blood. Onset of ophthalmopathy came a median 6.5 months after the model predicted it.

This clonotype is labeled hyperexpanded (1% or more). Its antigen is unknown. RNA transcripts served as the template for amplifying TCR beta CDR3 regions. First-round RT-PCR targeting the TCR CDR3 was performed with the HTBI primer set. TCRdb reprocessed the multiplex PCR reads via MiXCR and lists one record per CDR3 protein. The sample has a few hundred thousand distinct CDR3 sequences; 15% to 20% are singletons. In the ophthalmopathy cohort, Clinical Activity Score was at least 3, NOSPECS grade at least 4, and duration under 3 months. Diagnosis relied on clinical symptoms, serum thyroxine and TRAb, thyroid ultrasound and orbital computed tomography. The receptor comes from a man in his late teens or twenties with Graves' ophthalmopathy. The sample taken for sequencing was blood.

This CDR3 reads CASSWSRGGNTEAFF. CDR3 coding DNA: TGCGCCAGCAGCTGGAGCAGGGGCGGGAACACTGAAGCTTTCTTT. The V gene is TRBV5-1, the J gene TRBJ1-1; D is possibly TRBD1 (6 bases). The germline gives CDR1 SGHRS, CDR2 YFSETQ. This CDR3 is 15 amino acids long. Deletions cut 3 bases from V and 1 base from J, with 13 bases between. The whole variable domain, remainder taken from reference TRBV5-1 and TRBJ1-1, is KAGVTQTPRYLIKTRGQQVTLSCSPISGHRSVSWYQQTPGQGLQFLFEYFSETQRNKGNFPGRFSGRQFSNSRSEMNVSTLELGDSALYLCASSWSRGGNTEAFFGQGTRLTVV.